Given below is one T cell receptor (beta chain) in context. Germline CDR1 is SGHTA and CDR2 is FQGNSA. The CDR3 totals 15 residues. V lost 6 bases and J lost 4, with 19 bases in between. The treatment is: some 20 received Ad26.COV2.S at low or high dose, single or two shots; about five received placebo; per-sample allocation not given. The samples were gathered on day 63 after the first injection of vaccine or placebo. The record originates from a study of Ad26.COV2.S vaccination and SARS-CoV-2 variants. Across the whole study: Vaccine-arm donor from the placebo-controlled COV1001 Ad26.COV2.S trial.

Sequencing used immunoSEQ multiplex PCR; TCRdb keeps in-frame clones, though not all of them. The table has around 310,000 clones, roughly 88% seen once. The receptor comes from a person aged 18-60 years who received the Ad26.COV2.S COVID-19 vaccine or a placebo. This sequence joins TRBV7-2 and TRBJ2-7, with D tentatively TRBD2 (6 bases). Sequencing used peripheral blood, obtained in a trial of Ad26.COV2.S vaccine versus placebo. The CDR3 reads CASRSGLATLYEQYF. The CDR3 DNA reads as TGTGCCAGCAGATCCGGGCTAGCGACGTTGTACGAGCAGTACTTC.